Listed below are T cell receptor beta chains from one sample, sequenced in a study of regulatory T cells in long-lasting Graves disease. In TCRdb, the multiplex PCR reads were re-called with MiXCR into one record per CDR3 protein. The sample lists roughly 560,000 distinct CDR3 sequences; around 12% were seen once. These data were also reused for a study on T cells in Graves' hyperthyroidism and ophthalmopathy.

The sample in question was peripheral blood mononuclear cells (PBMCs), obtained at new diagnosis, from a patient treated with antithyroid drugs. These receptors were taken from a woman in her thirties with Graves disease. Both conserved end residues are part of each CDR3. D genes are given only for firm matches. Part of the rows lack a size; the others show once, few, many or a class for expanded clones.

v_call,j_call,d_call,clone_size,cdr3_nt,cdr3_aa
TRBV2,TRBJ2-5,.,many,TGTGCCAGCAGCCGAGAGACCCAGTACTTC,CASSRETQYF
TRBV6-5,TRBJ2-7,.,.,TGTGCCAGCAGTTACTCGATTGTGGCAACTCGATACGAGCAGTACTTC,CASSYSIVATRYEQYF
TRBV28,TRBJ2-3,TRBD2,many,TGTGCCAGCAGTTTCACCTTTCTTCTCGGCGGGAGGGTCCCAGATACGCAGTATTTT,CASSFTFLLGGRVPDTQYF
TRBV18,TRBJ2-2,TRBD1,many,TGTGCCAGCTCTCCCGGGACAGGGAACACCGGGGAGCTGTTTTTT,CASSPGTGNTGELFF
TRBV5-1,TRBJ2-7,TRBD2,few,TGCGCCAGCAGCTGGGGGACTAGCTCTTCCTACGAGCAGTACTTC,CASSWGTSSSYEQYF
TRBV7-3,TRBJ2-6,.,many,TGTGCCAGCAGCTTAGGGCCGCTGGGGGCCGGGGCCAACGTCCTGACTTTC,CASSLGPLGAGANVLTF
TRBV27,TRBJ2-7,.,many,TGTGCCAGCAGTTTGTGGGCCTGGGACGAGCAGTACTTC,CASSLWAWDEQYF
TRBV3-1,TRBJ2-5,TRBD1,many,TGTGCCAGCAGCCCCCGGGACAGGGGTCAAGAGACCCAGTACTTC,CASSPRDRGQETQYF
TRBV7-2,TRBJ1-5,TRBD1,few,TGTGCCAGCAGCTACCGCGGGGGACAGGGCCTTAGCAATCAGCCCCAGCATTTT,CASSYRGGQGLSNQPQHF
TRBV11-2,TRBJ2-2,.,many,TGTGCCAGCAGCCCGAGTGCAGACACCGGGGAGCTGTTTTTT,CASSPSADTGELFF
TRBV20-1,TRBJ2-7,.,many,TGCAGTGCTTCACAGGGCTCCTACGAGCAGTACTTC,CSASQGSYEQYF
TRBV19,TRBJ2-1,TRBD2,.,TGTGCCAGTAGTATAGATCAACTAGCGGGAGGCTACAATGAGCAGTTCTTC,CASSIDQLAGGYNEQFF
TRBV7-9,TRBJ1-1,.,.,TGTGCCAGCAGCTTATTAACCGATAATTACGGAGCTTTCTTT,CASSLLTDNYGAFF
TRBV11-2,TRBJ1-3,.,.,TGTGCCAGCAGCCAAGAGAGAAACACCATATATTTT,CASSQERNTIYF
TRBV28,TRBJ2-1,.,many,TGTGCCAGCAGTTTGGACGGGAATGAGCAGTTCTTC,CASSLDGNEQFF
TRBV7-8,TRBJ1-1,.,many,TGTGCCAGCAGCTTAGGAGGGTATTTGGATTTGAACACTGAAGCTTTCTTT,CASSLGGYLDLNTEAFF
TRBV6-1,TRBJ1-1,.,.,TGTGCCAGCCGGCCCCCGGAGGGTGCAGACACTGAAGCTTTCTTT,CASRPPEGADTEAFF
TRBV28,TRBJ2-6,.,few,TGTGCCAGCCGCTCCTGGGGTGGGGCCAACGTCCTGACTTTC,CASRSWGGANVLTF
TRBV11-2,TRBJ2-1,TRBD1,many,TGTGCCAGCAGCTTATTAATCGGGACAGGGTCCAATGAGCAGTTCTTC,CASSLLIGTGSNEQFF
TRBV6-1,TRBJ1-4,TRBD1,many,TGTGCCAGCAGTGGACTAAGACAGGGGGGTAATGAAAAACTGTTTTTT,CASSGLRQGGNEKLFF
TRBV30,TRBJ1-5,.,.,TGTGCCTGGAGTGCCCCTGGACGCAATCAGCCCCAGCATTTT,CAWSAPGRNQPQHF
TRBV19,TRBJ1-1,.,many,TGTGCCAGTAGCCCCGATTGGAGTAACACTGAAGCTTTCTTT,CASSPDWSNTEAFF
TRBV3-1,TRBJ2-1,TRBD2,many,TGTGCCAGCAGCCAACCCCAAGGAGCGGGGTCCTACAATGAGCAGTTCTTC,CASSQPQGAGSYNEQFF
TRBV27,TRBJ2-7,.,many,TGTGCCAGCAGGCGAGGGTCCAACTTGTACGAGCAGTACTTC,CASRRGSNLYEQYF
TRBV6-2/TRBV6-3,TRBJ2-3,.,.,TGTGCCAGCAGTCATCCGGGAACCTCAGATACGCAGTATTTT,CASSHPGTSDTQYF
TRBV3-1,TRBJ1-2,TRBD1,many,TGTGCCAGCAGCCAAGACCTTGTGACAGGGTATGGCTACACCTTC,CASSQDLVTGYGYTF
TRBV2,TRBJ2-7,.,few,TGTGCCAGCAGCGGGGGGCACCTTTTCACCTACGAGCAGTACTTC,CASSGGHLFTYEQYF
TRBV18,TRBJ1-1,.,few,TGTGCCAGCTCTCCTTTGGAGGCGAGAGCGACTGAAGCTTTCTTT,CASSPLEARATEAFF
TRBV7-2,TRBJ2-1,.,many,TGTGCCAGCAGCTTAGTAGGGTTCTCCTACAATGAGCAGTTCTTC,CASSLVGFSYNEQFF